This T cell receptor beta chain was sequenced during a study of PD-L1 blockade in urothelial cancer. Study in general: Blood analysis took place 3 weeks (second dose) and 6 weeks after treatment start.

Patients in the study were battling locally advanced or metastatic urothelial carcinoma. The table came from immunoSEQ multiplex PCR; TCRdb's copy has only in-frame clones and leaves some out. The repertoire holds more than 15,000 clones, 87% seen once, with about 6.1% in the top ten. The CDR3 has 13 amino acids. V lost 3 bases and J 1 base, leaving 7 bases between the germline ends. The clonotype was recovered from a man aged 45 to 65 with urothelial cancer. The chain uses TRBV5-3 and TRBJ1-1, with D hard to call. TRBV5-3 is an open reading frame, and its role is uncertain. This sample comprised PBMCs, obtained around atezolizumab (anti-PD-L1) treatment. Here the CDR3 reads CARSWSENTEAFF. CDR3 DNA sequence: TGTGCCAGAAGCTGGTCAGAGAACACTGAAGCTTTCTTT.